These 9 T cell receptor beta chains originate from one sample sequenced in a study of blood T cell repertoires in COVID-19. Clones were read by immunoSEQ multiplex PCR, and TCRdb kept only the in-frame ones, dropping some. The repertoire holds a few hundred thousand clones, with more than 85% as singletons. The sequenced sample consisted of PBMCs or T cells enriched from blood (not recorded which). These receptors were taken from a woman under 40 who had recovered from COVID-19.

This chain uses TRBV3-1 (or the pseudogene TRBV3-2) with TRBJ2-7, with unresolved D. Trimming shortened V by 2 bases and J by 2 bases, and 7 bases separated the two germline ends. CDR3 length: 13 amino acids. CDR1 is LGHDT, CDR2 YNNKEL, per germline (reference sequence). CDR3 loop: CASSQNGPYEQYF. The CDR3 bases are TGTGCCAGCAGCCAAAATGGCCCCTACGAGCAGTACTTC.

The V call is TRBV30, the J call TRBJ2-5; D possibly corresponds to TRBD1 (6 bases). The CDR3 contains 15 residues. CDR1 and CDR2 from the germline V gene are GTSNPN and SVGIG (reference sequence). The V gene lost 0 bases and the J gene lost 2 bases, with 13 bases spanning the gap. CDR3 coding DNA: TGTGCCTGGAGTGTAGGGACACATTCTCAAGAGACCCAGTACTTC. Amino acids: CAWSVGTHSQETQYF. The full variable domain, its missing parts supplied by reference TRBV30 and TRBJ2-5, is SQTIHQWPATLVQPVGSPLSLECTVEGTSNPNLYWYRQAAGRGLQLLFYSVGIGQISSEVPQNLSASRPQDRQFILSSKKLLLSDSGFYLCAWSVGTHSQETQYFGPGTRLLVL.

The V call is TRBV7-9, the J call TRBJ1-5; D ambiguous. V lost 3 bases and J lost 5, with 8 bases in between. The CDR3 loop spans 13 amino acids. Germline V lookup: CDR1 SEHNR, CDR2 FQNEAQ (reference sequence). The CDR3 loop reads CASSLNGDQPQHF. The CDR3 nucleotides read TGTGCCAGCAGCTTGAACGGTGATCAGCCCCAGCATTTT. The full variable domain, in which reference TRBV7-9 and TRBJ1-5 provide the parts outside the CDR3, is DTGVSQNPRHKITKRGQNVTFRCDPISEHNRLYWYRQTLGQGPEFLTYFQNEAQLEKSRLLSDRFSAERPKGSFSTLEIQRTEQGDSAMYLCASSLNGDQPQHFGDGTRLSIL.

CDR3 bases: TGTGCCAGCAGCTTAAGACAGTCAATCTCCTACGAGCAGTACTTC. The encoded protein is CASSLRQSISYEQYF. V gene TRBV7-8 combines with J gene TRBJ2-7; maybe TRBD1 (5 bases). Germline CDR1 and CDR2: SGHVS and FQNEAQ. Trimming cost V 2 bases and J 0 bases, with 11 bases left between them. The CDR3 is made up of 15 amino acids.

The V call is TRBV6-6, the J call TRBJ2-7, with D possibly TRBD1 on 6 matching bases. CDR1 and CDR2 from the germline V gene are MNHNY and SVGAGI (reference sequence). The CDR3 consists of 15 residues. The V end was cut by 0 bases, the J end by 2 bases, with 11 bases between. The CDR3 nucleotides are TGTGCCAGCAGTTACTCGGGGGCCTTTACCTACGAGCAGTACTTC. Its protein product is CASSYSGAFTYEQYF.

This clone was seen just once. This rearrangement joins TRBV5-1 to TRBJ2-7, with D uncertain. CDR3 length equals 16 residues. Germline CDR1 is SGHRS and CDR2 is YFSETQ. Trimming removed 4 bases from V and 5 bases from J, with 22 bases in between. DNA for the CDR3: TGCGCCAGCAGCCCGGCTACGTTCAGGTCAGGCCACGAGCAGTACTTC. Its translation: CASSPATFRSGHEQYF.

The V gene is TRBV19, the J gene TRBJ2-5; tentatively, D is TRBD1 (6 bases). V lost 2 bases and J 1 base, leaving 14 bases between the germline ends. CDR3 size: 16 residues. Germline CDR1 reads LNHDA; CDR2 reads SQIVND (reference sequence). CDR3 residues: CASSIYLGATQETQYF. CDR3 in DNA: TGTGCCAGTAGTATATATCTGGGGGCCACCCAAGAGACCCAGTACTTC.

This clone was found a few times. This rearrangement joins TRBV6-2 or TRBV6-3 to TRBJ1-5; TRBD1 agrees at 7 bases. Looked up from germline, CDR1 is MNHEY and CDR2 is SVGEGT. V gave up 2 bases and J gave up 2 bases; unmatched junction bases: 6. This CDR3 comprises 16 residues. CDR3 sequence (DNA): TGTGCCAGCAGTTACCGCGGGACAGTGGGCAATCAGCCCCAGCATTTT. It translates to CASSYRGTVGNQPQHF.

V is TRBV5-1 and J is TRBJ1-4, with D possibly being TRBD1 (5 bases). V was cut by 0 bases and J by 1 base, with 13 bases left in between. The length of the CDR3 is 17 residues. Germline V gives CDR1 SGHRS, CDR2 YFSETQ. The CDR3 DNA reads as TGCGCCAGCAGCTTGGGGGCAAGGGGTGGAACTAATGAAAAACTGTTTTTT. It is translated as CASSLGARGGTNEKLFF.